One and the same sample provided the 7 T cell receptor beta chains below, sequenced in a study of blood T cell repertoires in COVID-19. The assay was immunoSEQ multiplex PCR, and TCRdb's table has in-frame clones only and misses some. The sample includes roughly 180,000 clones, roughly nine tenths of them seen just once. The specimen sequenced was peripheral blood. The receptors stem from a man between 65 and 79 years old with active or convalescent COVID-19.

The rearrangement joins TRBV19 to TRBJ1-2, with TRBD1 as a possible D gene (5 bases). Per the germline V gene, CDR1 is LNHDA and CDR2 is SQIVND (reference sequence). The CDR3 has 13 residues. Trimming took 5 bases from V and 8 from J, leaving 15 bases between them. The CDR3 nucleotides are TGTGCCAGTAGTTTACCAGTGGGGCGCGGCTACACCTTC. It translates to CASSLPVGRGYTF.

The V and J genes are TRBV2 and TRBJ2-5; D is unresolved. CDR3 length: 13 amino acids. Germline CDR1 is SNHLY and CDR2 is FYNNEI. V gave up 7 bases and J gave up 7 bases, with 16 bases separating them. The CDR3 coding sequence is TGTGCCAGCATGCCCGAGATCTCGGGGACCCAGTACTTC. Its protein product is CASMPEISGTQYF.

The chain carries TRBV4-3 and TRBJ1-3; D perhaps matches TRBD1 (6 bases). The CDR3 loop spans 15 amino acids. Germline CDR1 reads LGHNA; CDR2 reads YSLEER. With 1 base removed from V and 5 bases from J, the gap between germline ends came to 12 bases. The CDR3 coding sequence is TGCGCCAGCAGCCAAGCGCGGGGGCTTCGAAACACCATATATTTT. Its translation: CASSQARGLRNTIYF.

This clone was detected only once. The V and J genes are TRBV6-6 and TRBJ1-5; weak D call: TRBD1 (6 bases). The length of the CDR3 is 15 residues. Germline CDR1 reads MNHNY; CDR2 reads SVGAGI (reference sequence). Trimming left V 10 bases short and J 0 bases short, with 16 bases between. The CDR3 here is CATPGGPDSNQPQHF. The DNA for the CDR3 is TGTGCCACCCCCGGGGGGCCAGATAGCAATCAGCCCCAGCATTTT.

CDR3 in amino acids: CAISESTGGNQPQHF. The CDR3 region has the DNA TGTGCCATCAGTGAGTCTACAGGCGGTAATCAGCCCCAGCATTTT. This chain uses TRBV10-3 with TRBJ1-5, with a tentative D call TRBD1 (5 bases). This CDR3 comprises 15 residues. Germline CDR1 ENHRY, CDR2 SYGVKD. Trimming removed 0 bases from V and 4 bases from J, with 10 bases in between.

The J gene is TRBJ1-1, the V gene TRBV28, with D unresolved. CDR1 and CDR2 (germline): MDHEN, SYDVKM. This CDR3 is 11 amino acids long. V was cut by 7 bases and J by 4 bases, with 7 bases left in between. For the CDR3, the DNA is TGTGCCAGCATCCGGAGCACTGAAGCTTTCTTT. As protein: CASIRSTEAFF.

The DNA for the CDR3 is TGTGCCAGTAGTCCAGCGGCCACAGATACGCAGTATTTT. This encodes CASSPAATDTQYF. This chain links TRBV19 with TRBJ2-3; weak D call: TRBD2 (5 bases). CDR1 is LNHDA, CDR2 SQIVND, per germline (reference sequence). This CDR3 spans 13 amino acids. V lost 5 bases to trimming and J lost 2 bases, with 8 bases between them.